This TCR beta chain came from a study of PD-1 blockade in classical Hodgkin lymphoma. Relapse was seen in all patients after autologous stem cell transplantation, and brentuximab vedotin exposure was variable. Germline V lookup: CDR1 KGHSH, CDR2 LQKENI. The CDR3 contains 14 residues. V gave up 3 bases and J gave up 3 bases, with 10 bases separating them. Libraries were prepared by immunoSEQ multiplex PCR; TCRdb keeps only in-frame clonotypes and omits some of them. The data contain roughly 70,000 clones, roughly two thirds of them singletons. The receptor's source is a human donor with classical Hodgkin lymphoma. This chain connects TRBV18 to TRBJ2-3; D is possibly TRBD2 (6 bases). The material sequenced was peripheral blood mononuclear cells (PBMCs), taken before the second cycle of nivolumab. The CDR3, as DNA: TGTGCCAGCTCACCGACTAGAGGAACAGATACGCAGTATTTT. Translation: CASSPTRGTDTQYF.